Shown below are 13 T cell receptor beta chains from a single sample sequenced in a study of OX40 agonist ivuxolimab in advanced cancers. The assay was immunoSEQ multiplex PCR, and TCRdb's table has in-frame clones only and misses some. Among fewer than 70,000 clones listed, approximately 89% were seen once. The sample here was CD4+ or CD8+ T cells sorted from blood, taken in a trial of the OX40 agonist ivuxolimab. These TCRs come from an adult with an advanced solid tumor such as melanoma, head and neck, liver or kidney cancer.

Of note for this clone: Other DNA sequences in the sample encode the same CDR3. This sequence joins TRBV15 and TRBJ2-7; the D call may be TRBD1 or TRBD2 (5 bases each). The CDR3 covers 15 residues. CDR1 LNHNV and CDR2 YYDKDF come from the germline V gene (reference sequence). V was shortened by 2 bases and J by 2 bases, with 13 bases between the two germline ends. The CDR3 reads CATSRHRDGTYEQYF. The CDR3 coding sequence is TGTGCCACCAGCAGACACCGGGACGGGACCTACGAGCAGTACTTC.

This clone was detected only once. The CDR3: CASSYSGFSTEAFF. The DNA of the CDR3 is TGTGCCAGCAGTTACTCGGGATTTAGCACTGAAGCTTTCTTT. The chain recombines TRBV6-5 with TRBJ1-1; D call uncertain. Germline V gene data show CDR1 as MNHEY and CDR2 as SVGAGI. CDR3 length: 14 amino acids. The V end lost 0 bases, the J end lost 4 bases, and 9 bases lay between the germline ends.

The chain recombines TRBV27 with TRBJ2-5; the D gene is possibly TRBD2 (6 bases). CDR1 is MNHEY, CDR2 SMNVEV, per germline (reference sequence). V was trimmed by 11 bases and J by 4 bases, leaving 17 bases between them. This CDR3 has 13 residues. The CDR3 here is CAPRGTAPETQYF. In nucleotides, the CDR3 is TGTGCCCCCCGGGGGACTGCCCCAGAGACCCAGTACTTC.

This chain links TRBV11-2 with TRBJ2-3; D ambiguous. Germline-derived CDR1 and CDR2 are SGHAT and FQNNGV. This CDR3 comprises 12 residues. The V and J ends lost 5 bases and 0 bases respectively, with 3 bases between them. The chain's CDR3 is CASSPSTDTQYF. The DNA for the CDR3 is TGTGCCAGCAGCCCTAGCACAGATACGCAGTATTTT.

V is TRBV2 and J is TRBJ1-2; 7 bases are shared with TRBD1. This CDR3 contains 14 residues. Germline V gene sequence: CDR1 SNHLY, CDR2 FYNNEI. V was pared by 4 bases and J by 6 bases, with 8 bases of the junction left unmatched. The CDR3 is CASSAIDRANGYTF. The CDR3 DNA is TGTGCCAGCAGTGCCATCGACAGGGCAAATGGCTACACCTTC.

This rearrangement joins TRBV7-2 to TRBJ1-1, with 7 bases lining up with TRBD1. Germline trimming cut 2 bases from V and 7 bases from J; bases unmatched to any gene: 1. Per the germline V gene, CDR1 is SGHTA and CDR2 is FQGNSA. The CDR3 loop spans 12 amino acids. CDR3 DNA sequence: TGTGCCAGCAGCTTAAGGACAGGTGAAGCTTTCTTT. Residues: CASSLRTGEAFF.

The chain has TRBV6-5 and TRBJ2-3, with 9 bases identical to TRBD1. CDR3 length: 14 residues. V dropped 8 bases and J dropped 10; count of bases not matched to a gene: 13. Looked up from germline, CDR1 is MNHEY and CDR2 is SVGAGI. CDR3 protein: CASGTGLRRPPQYF. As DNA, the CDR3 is TGTGCCAGCGGGACAGGGTTGAGGCGGCCACCGCAGTATTTT.

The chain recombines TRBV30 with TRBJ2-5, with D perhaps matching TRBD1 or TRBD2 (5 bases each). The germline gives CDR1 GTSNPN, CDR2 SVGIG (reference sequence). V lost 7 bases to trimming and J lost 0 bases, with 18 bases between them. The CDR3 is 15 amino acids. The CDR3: CASIPGPPYQETQYF. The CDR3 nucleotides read TGTGCCTCGATCCCGGGACCACCATACCAAGAGACCCAGTACTTC. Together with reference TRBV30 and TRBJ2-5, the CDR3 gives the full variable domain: SQTIHQWPATLVQPVGSPLSLECTVEGTSNPNLYWYRQAAGRGLQLLFYSVGIGQISSEVPQNLSASRPQDRQFILSSKKLLLSDSGFYLCASIPGPPYQETQYFGPGTRLLVL.

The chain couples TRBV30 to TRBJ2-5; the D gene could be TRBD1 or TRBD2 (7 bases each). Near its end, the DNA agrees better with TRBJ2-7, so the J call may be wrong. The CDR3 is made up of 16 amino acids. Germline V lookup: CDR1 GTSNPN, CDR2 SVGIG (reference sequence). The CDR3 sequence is CAWSTKDAGGDHEQYF. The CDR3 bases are TGTGCCTGGAGTACGAAGGATGCAGGGGGGGATCACGAGCAGTACTTC.

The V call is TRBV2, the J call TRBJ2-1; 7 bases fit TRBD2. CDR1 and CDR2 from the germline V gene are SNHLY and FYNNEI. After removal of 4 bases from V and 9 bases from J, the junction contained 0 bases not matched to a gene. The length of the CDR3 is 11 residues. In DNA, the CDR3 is TGTGCCAGCAGTGTAGCGGGTGAGCAGTTCTTC. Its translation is CASSVAGEQFF.

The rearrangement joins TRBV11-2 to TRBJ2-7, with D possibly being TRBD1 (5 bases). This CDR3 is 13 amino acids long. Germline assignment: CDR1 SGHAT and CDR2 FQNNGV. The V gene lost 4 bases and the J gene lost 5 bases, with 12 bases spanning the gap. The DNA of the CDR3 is TGTGCCAGCAGCTCGGCAGGGATTGACGAGCAGTACTTC. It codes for CASSSAGIDEQYF. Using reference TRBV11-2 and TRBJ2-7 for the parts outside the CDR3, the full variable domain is EAGVAQSPRYKIIEKRQSVAFWCNPISGHATLYWYQQILGQGPKLLIQFQNNGVVDDSQLPKDRFSAERLKGVDSTLKIQPAKLEDSAVYLCASSSAGIDEQYFGPGTRLTVT.

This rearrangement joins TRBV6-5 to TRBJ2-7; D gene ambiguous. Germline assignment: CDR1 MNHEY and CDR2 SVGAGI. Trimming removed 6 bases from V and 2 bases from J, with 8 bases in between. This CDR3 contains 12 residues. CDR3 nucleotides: TGTGCCAGCAGCCCACGAGCCTACGAGCAGTACTTC. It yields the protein CASSPRAYEQYF.

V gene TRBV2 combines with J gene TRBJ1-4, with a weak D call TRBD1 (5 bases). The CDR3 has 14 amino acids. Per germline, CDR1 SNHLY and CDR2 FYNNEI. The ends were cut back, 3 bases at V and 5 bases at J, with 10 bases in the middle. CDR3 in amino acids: CASSEVEGNEKLFF. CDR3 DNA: TGTGCCAGCAGTGAGGTGGAGGGGAATGAAAAACTGTTTTTT.